Below are 32 T cell receptor beta chains sequenced from a single sample in a study of graft-versus-host responses after intestinal transplantation. Antigens for these TCRs are unknown. Sequenced by immunoSEQ multiplex PCR; TCRdb stores in-frame clones only, minus some. Among some 120,000 clones, approximately 90% were seen once, and the ten largest hold approximately 0.18%. The sequencing here drew on unstimulated CD4+ T cells sorted from spleen or lymph node cells, taken before intestinal transplant. The receptors originated from a human donor who received an intestinal transplant.

The chain is built from TRBV5-1 and TRBJ2-3, with a possible D match to TRBD2 (6 bases). The CDR3 length is 16 residues. Germline CDR1 is SGHRS and CDR2 is YFSETQ. Trimming cost V 2 bases and J 2 bases, with 15 bases left between them. The DNA for the CDR3 is TGCGCCAGCAGCTTCGGCGGGGTCAACCCCACAGATACGCAGTATTTT. It encodes CASSFGGVNPTDTQYF.

Only a few counts were recorded for this clone. As DNA, the CDR3 is TGTGCCAGCAGCTTAGGGCACAGGCGGATTAACTATGGCTACACCTTC. Protein product: CASSLGHRRINYGYTF. The chain joins TRBV7-2 to TRBJ1-2, with D tentatively TRBD1 (5 bases). Germline CDR1 reads SGHTA; CDR2 reads FQGNSA. This CDR3 is built from 16 residues. Trimming shortened V by 1 base and J by 1 base, and 13 bases separated the two germline ends.

The V call is TRBV30, the J call TRBJ2-7, with TRBD2 matching over 8 bases. V was clipped by 0 bases and J by 5 bases; unmatched bases: 6. Germline CDR1 and CDR2: GTSNPN and SVGIG (reference sequence). This CDR3 region has 14 residues. The CDR3 here is CAWSVRGGSNEQYF. CDR3 DNA: TGTGCCTGGAGTGTACGCGGGGGGTCAAACGAGCAGTACTTC.

V and J are TRBV19 and TRBJ1-2; perhaps TRBD1 as D (5 bases). CDR1 LNHDA and CDR2 SQIVND come from the germline V gene (reference sequence). Trimming shortened V by 8 bases and J by 10 bases, and 23 bases separated the two germline ends. The CDR3 spans 14 residues. The CDR3: CASSTMRGREDYTF. Written as DNA, the CDR3 is TGTGCCAGTTCAACAATGAGGGGCAGGGAGGACTACACCTTC.

A few counts support this clone. The chain is built from TRBV18 and TRBJ1-4, with D possibly matching TRBD1 (6 bases). Germline-derived CDR1 and CDR2 are KGHSH and LQKENI. Trimming took off 2 bases at V and 2 bases at J, with 9 bases between the two ends. The CDR3 runs 15 residues. CDR3 amino acids: CASSPSRGTNEKLFF. The CDR3 DNA reads TGTGCCAGCTCACCATCTAGGGGGACTAATGAAAAACTGTTTTTT.

The chain uses TRBV7-2 and TRBJ2-7; D may be TRBD1 (5 bases). Germline V gives CDR1 SGHTA, CDR2 FQGNSA. Trimming left V 5 bases short and J 3 bases short, with 14 bases between. The CDR3 totals 14 residues. This chain's CDR3 is CASSTKGQVYEQYF. The DNA for the CDR3 is TGTGCCAGCAGCACGAAGGGGCAGGTCTACGAGCAGTACTTC.

The CDR3 loop is CASRPSWGLNTEAFF. The CDR3 nucleotides are TGTGCCAGCAGGCCCTCTTGGGGGCTGAACACTGAAGCTTTCTTT. V gene TRBV9 combines with J gene TRBJ1-1, with a weak D call TRBD1 (6 bases). This CDR3 has 15 residues. The V gene's germline CDR1 is SGDLS and CDR2 YYNGEE. Trimming pared 5 bases from V and 0 bases from J, leaving 14 bases between.

V is TRBV2 and J is TRBJ2-7, with 7 bases fitting TRBD2. The germline CDR1 and CDR2 sequences are SNHLY and FYNNEI. With V trimmed by 5 bases and J by 6 bases, 7 bases remained unmatched. This CDR3 spans 13 amino acids. The CDR3 DNA follows: TGTGCCAGCAGTCTCGGGAGGATTGGCGAGCAGTACTTC. It translates to CASSLGRIGEQYF.

The V and J genes are TRBV9 and TRBJ2-1; 7 positions agree with TRBD1. J lost 4 bases, V lost 3 bases, and 13 bases had no gene match. CDR1 and CDR2 (germline): SGDLS, YYNGEE. The CDR3 runs to 17 residues. The CDR3 is CASSARTGPWGYNEQFF. The CDR3, as DNA: TGTGCCAGCAGCGCCAGGACAGGCCCGTGGGGTTACAATGAGCAGTTCTTC.

This chain joins TRBV7-9 and TRBJ1-3; unclear D gene. The CDR3 extends over 15 amino acids. Trimming removed 1 base at V and 4 bases at J, with 11 bases between. Germline lookup yields CDR1 SEHNR and CDR2 FQNEAQ (reference sequence). CDR3 loop: CASSLGELRGNTIYF. The CDR3 coding sequence is TGTGCCAGCAGCTTAGGGGAGCTGCGCGGAAACACCATATATTTT.

This chain uses TRBV19 with TRBJ1-4; 7 bases line up with TRBD1. This CDR3 comprises 14 residues. Trimming took 6 bases from V and 4 from J; bases not matched to a gene: 5. Germline CDR1 LNHDA, CDR2 SQIVND (reference sequence). CDR3 sequence (DNA): TGTGCCAGTAGAACGGACAGGCGTAATGAAAAACTGTTTTTT. Protein sequence: CASRTDRRNEKLFF.

The chain has TRBV27 and TRBJ1-2, with 7 bases aligning to TRBD1. The CDR3 consists of 12 residues. The germline V gene has CDR1 MNHEY and CDR2 SMNVEV (reference sequence). V trimming: 8 bases; J trimming: 4 bases; junction bases outside the gene matches: 4. CDR3 residues: CASRDSPYGYTF. CDR3 nucleotides: TGTGCCAGCCGGGACAGTCCCTATGGCTACACCTTC.

V gene TRBV7-2 combines with J gene TRBJ2-1, with a tentative D call TRBD1 (6 bases). The V end was cut by 2 bases, the J end by 0 bases, with 14 bases between. This CDR3 spans 17 amino acids. CDR1 and CDR2 from the germline V gene are SGHTA and FQGNSA. CDR3 DNA sequence: TGTGCCAGCAGCTTACAGCCGTTGGGGGCCTCCTACAATGAGCAGTTCTTC. It encodes CASSLQPLGASYNEQFF.

This clone was found a few times. The V gene is TRBV5-4, the J gene TRBJ2-1, with 7 bases that match TRBD2. The CDR3 totals 15 residues. From germline, CDR1 is SGHNT and CDR2 YYREEE (reference sequence). V gave up 6 bases and J gave up 3 bases; unmatched junction bases: 9. CDR3 sequence: CASTRPGLNYNEQFF. CDR3 in DNA: TGTGCCAGCACCCGACCGGGACTAAACTACAATGAGCAGTTCTTC.

V gene TRBV6-5 combines with J gene TRBJ2-7; TRBD1 agrees at 12 bases. The CDR3 has 15 amino acids. V was clipped by 5 bases and J by 6 bases; unmatched bases: 8. CDR1 is MNHEY and CDR2 is SVGAGI in the germline V gene. CDR3 DNA: TGTGCCAGCAGTCTAGGGGGGACAGGGGGCGCCGAGCAGTACTTC. Amino acid sequence: CASSLGGTGGAEQYF.

The sample holds a few counts of this clone. The gene calls are TRBV6-1 and TRBJ1-2; no clear D. V was shortened by 5 bases and J by 4 bases, with 17 bases between the two germline ends. The CDR3 contains 15 residues. The germline gives CDR1 MNHNS, CDR2 SASEGT. CDR3 sequence: CASSPHNRGIYGYTF. As DNA, the CDR3 is TGTGCCAGCAGTCCCCATAACCGGGGTATCTATGGCTACACCTTC.

The count of this clone is one. This chain links TRBV12-5 with TRBJ2-3; 9 positions match TRBD1. V dropped 2 bases and J dropped 0; count of bases not matched to a gene: 3. The CDR3 runs 16 residues. Germline-derived CDR1 and CDR2 are LGHNT and FRNRAP. The CDR3 nucleotides are TGTGCTAGTGGTTTGCACAGGGGGCATAGCACAGATACGCAGTATTTT. Amino acids: CASGLHRGHSTDTQYF. Supplemented by reference TRBV12-5 and TRBJ2-3, the full variable domain reads DARVTQTPRHKVTEMGQEVTMRCQPILGHNTVFWYRQTMMQGLELLAYFRNRAPLDDSGMPKDRFSAEMPDATLATLKIQPSEPRDSAVYFCASGLHRGHSTDTQYFGPGTRLTVL.

CDR3 residues: CASSLTSYHEQFF. CDR3 sequence (DNA): TGTGCCAGCAGCCTAACTAGTTACCATGAGCAGTTCTTC. V and J are TRBV6-4 and TRBJ2-1, with D tentatively TRBD2 (5 bases). V lost 6 bases and J 8 bases, leaving 14 bases between the germline ends. The CDR3 has 13 residues. CDR1 and CDR2 from the germline V gene are MRHNA and SNTAGT.

The chain is built from TRBV19 and TRBJ1-2; D call uncertain. The V and J ends lost 4 bases and 6 bases respectively, with 6 bases between them. Germline CDR1 LNHDA, CDR2 SQIVND (reference sequence). The CDR3 is made up of 11 amino acids. The CDR3 sequence: CASSRGHGYTF. CDR3 in DNA: TGTGCCAGTAGTAGAGGTCATGGCTACACCTTC.

CDR3 region: CSADRSYEQYF. In nucleotides, the CDR3 is TGCAGTGCTGACAGGTCCTACGAGCAGTACTTC. The rearrangement joins TRBV20-1 to TRBJ2-7; D perhaps matches TRBD1 (6 bases). The CDR3 spans 11 residues. V shed 5 bases and J shed 1 base, with 6 bases lying between them. Germline loops: CDR1 DFQATT, CDR2 SNEGSKA (reference sequence).

This clone was counted once. The genes are TRBV7-9 and TRBJ1-5; 7 bases fit TRBD1. V dropped 6 bases and J dropped 8; count of bases not matched to a gene: 19. This CDR3 spans 17 amino acids. Germline CDR1 and CDR2: SEHNR and FQNEAQ (reference sequence). CDR3 loop: CASSQSRTGDVGEPQHF. CDR3 coding DNA: TGTGCCAGCAGTCAAAGCCGGACAGGAGACGTTGGGGAGCCCCAGCATTTT.

This chain links TRBV30 with TRBJ2-3, with a possible D match to TRBD1 (5 bases). The CDR3 has 12 amino acids. V lost 1 base and J 7 bases, leaving 9 bases between the germline ends. Germline loops: CDR1 GTSNPN, CDR2 SVGIG (reference sequence). This CDR3 reads CAWSDRGNTQYF. For the CDR3, the DNA is TGTGCCTGGAGTGATAGGGGTAATACGCAGTATTTT.

The chain links TRBV19 to TRBJ2-4; perhaps TRBD2 as D (6 bases). This CDR3 contains 17 residues. V was clipped by 5 bases and J by 6 bases, with 23 bases between them. CDR1 LNHDA and CDR2 SQIVND come from the germline V gene (reference sequence). The CDR3 coding sequence is TGTGCCAGTAGTGCCCGATTGAGGGGACTTGGGGGAAACATTCAGTACTTC. Translation gives CASSARLRGLGGNIQYF.

The chain is built from TRBV6-1 and TRBJ1-5; TRBD1 aligns across 9 bases. CDR3 length: 14 amino acids. V shed 4 bases, J shed 7 bases, and the junction held 5 bases outside the gene matches. CDR1 MNHNS and CDR2 SASEGT come from the germline V gene. Here the CDR3 reads CASSGTGDWQPQHF. Written as DNA, the CDR3 is TGTGCCAGCAGTGGGACAGGGGACTGGCAGCCCCAGCATTTT.

The chain joins TRBV19 to TRBJ2-2; 8 positions match TRBD1. J lost 4 bases, V lost 7 bases, and 5 bases had no gene match. Per germline, CDR1 LNHDA and CDR2 SQIVND (reference sequence). The CDR3 is 14 residues long. For the CDR3, the DNA is TGTGCCAGTACCGCGGACAGGGCCACCGGGGAGCTGTTTTTT. Protein: CASTADRATGELFF.

J is TRBJ2-6 and V is TRBV19; TRBD2 matches 11 bases. Germline V CDR1 and CDR2: LNHDA, SQIVND (reference sequence). V lost 4 bases to trimming and J lost 0 bases; unmatched junction nucleotides: 2. The CDR3 has 17 residues. In DNA form, the CDR3 reads TGTGCCAGTAGTAAGACTAGCGGGAACTCTGGGGCCAACGTCCTGACTTTC. Protein: CASSKTSGNSGANVLTF.

This chain links TRBV28 with TRBJ1-1; 8 nucleotides line up with TRBD1. Germline trimming cut 6 bases from V and 3 bases from J; bases unmatched to any gene: 6. The CDR3 consists of 14 residues. Looked up from germline, CDR1 is MDHEN and CDR2 is SYDVKM. In DNA, the CDR3 is TGTGCCAGCAGCCAGGGGGCGAGGGACACTGAAGCTTTCTTT. It translates to CASSQGARDTEAFF. The complete variable domain, with remaining parts taken from reference TRBV28 and TRBJ1-1, reads DVKVTQSSRYLVKRTGEKVFLECVQDMDHENMFWYRQDPGLGLRLIYFSYDVKMKEKGDIPEGYSVSREKKERFSLILESASTNQTSMYLCASSQGARDTEAFFGQGTRLTVV.

Worth noting for this clone: Other DNA sequences in this sample translate to the same CDR3. The DNA of the CDR3 is TGTGCCACCAGCAGAGATTTGTACAGGGGGGCCACCGAAGCTTTCTTT. Translating it yields CATSRDLYRGATEAFF. This chain joins TRBV15 and TRBJ1-1; 8 bases are a match to TRBD1. This CDR3 contains 16 residues. Germline V gene data show CDR1 as LNHNV and CDR2 as YYDKDF (reference sequence). J lost 8 bases, V lost 0 bases, and 11 bases had no gene match.

V is TRBV5-1 and J is TRBJ2-3; the D gene is possibly TRBD1 (5 bases). This CDR3 comprises 18 residues. From germline, CDR1 is SGHRS and CDR2 YFSETQ. Trimming took 4 bases from V and 0 from J, leaving 21 bases between them. This chain's CDR3 is CASSRSQGAWVSTDTQYF. The CDR3 coding sequence is TGCGCCAGCAGCCGCTCCCAAGGGGCCTGGGTGAGCACAGATACGCAGTATTTT.

The chain joins TRBV29-1 to TRBJ2-1, with 7 bases fitting TRBD2. This CDR3 has 12 amino acids. Trimming removed 8 bases from V and 3 bases from J; junction bases left unmatched: 4. CDR1 and CDR2 from the germline V gene are SQVTM and ANQGSEA. The CDR3 sequence is CSIGGFYNEQFF. Here the CDR3 DNA reads TGCAGCATCGGGGGGTTCTACAATGAGCAGTTCTTC.

V gene TRBV6-6 combines with J gene TRBJ2-1; tentative D call: TRBD2 (5 bases). CDR3 size: 15 residues. Per germline, CDR1 MNHNY and CDR2 SVGAGI (reference sequence). Trimming stripped 7 bases from V and 1 base from J, with 14 bases between. The CDR3 is CASTTPGLSYNEQFF. The CDR3 DNA is TGTGCCAGCACCACTCCGGGATTATCCTACAATGAGCAGTTCTTC.

V gene TRBV7-9 combines with J gene TRBJ1-5; 9 bases match TRBD1. The CDR3 totals 17 residues. J lost 5 bases, V lost 1 base, and 9 bases had no gene match. Germline-derived CDR1 and CDR2 are SEHNR and FQNEAQ (reference sequence). This CDR3 is CASSLGWDRDSYQPQHF. CDR3 in DNA: TGTGCCAGCAGCTTAGGTTGGGACAGGGACAGTTATCAGCCCCAGCATTTT.